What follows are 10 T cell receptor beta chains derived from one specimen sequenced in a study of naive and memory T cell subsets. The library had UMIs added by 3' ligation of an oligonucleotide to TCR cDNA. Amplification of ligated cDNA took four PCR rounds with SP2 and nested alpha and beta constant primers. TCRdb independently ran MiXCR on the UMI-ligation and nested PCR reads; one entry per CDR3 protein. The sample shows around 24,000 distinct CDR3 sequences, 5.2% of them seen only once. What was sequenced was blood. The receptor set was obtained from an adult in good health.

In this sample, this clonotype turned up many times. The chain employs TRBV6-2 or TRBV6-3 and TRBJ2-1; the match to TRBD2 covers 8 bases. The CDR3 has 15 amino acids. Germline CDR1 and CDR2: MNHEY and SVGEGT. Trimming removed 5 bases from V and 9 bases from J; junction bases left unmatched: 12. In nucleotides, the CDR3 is TGTGCCAGCAGTCTCCGGGGACTAGGTGTTGTTGAGCAGTTCTTC. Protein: CASSLRGLGVVEQFF.

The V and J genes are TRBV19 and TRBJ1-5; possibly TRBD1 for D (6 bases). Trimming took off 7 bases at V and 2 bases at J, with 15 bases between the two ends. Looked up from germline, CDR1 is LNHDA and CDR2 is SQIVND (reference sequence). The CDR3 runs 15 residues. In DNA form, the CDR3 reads TGTGCCAGTATGGACCGGTCAGGGGGCAATCAGCCCCAGCATTTT. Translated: CASMDRSGGNQPQHF.

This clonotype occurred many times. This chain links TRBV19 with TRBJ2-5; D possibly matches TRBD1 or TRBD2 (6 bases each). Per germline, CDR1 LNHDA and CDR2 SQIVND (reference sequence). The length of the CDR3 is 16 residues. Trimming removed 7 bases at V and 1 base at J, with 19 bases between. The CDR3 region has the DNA TGTGCCAGTACCTTGAGGGGGGCCCAATTCCAAGAGACCCAGTACTTC. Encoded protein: CASTLRGAQFQETQYF.

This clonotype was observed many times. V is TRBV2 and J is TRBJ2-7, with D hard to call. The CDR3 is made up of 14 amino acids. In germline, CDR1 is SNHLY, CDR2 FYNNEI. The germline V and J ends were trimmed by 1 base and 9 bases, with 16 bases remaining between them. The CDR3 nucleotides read TGTGCCAGCAGTGAAGTAGCCTCCGTCCAGGTGCAGTACTTC. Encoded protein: CASSEVASVQVQYF. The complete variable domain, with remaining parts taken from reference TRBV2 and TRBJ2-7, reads EPEVTQTPSHQVTQMGQEVILRCVPISNHLYFYWYRQILGQKVEFLVSFYNNEISEKSEIFDDQFSVERPDGSNFTLKIRSTKLEDSAMYFCASSEVASVQVQYFGPGTRLTVT.

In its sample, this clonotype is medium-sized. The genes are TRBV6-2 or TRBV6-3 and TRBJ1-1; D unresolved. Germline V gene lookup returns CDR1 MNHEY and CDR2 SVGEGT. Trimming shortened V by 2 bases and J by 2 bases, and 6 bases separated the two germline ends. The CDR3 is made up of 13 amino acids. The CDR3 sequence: CASSYAENTEAFF. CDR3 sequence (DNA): TGTGCCAGCAGTTACGCCGAAAACACTGAAGCTTTCTTT.

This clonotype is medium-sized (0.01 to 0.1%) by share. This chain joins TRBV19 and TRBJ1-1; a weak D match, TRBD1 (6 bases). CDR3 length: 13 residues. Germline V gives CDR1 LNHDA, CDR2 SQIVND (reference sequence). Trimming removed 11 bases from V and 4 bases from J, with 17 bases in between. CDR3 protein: CAVVKTGSTEAFF. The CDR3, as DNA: TGTGCCGTAGTCAAGACAGGCAGCACTGAAGCTTTCTTT.

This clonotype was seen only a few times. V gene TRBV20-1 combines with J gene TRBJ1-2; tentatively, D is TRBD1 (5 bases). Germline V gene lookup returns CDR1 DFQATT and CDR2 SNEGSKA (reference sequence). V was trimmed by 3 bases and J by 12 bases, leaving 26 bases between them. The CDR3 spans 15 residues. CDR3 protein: CSARAHGRVADGDTF. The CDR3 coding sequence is TGCAGTGCTAGGGCTCACGGCAGGGTTGCGGACGGCGACACCTTC.

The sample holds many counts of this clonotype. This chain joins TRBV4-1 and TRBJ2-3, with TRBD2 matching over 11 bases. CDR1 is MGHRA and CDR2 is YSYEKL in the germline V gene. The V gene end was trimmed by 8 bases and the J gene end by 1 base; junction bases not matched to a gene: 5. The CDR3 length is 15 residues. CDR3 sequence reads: CASHTSGSGTDTQYF. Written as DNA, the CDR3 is TGCGCCAGCCACACTAGCGGGAGCGGCACAGATACGCAGTATTTT.

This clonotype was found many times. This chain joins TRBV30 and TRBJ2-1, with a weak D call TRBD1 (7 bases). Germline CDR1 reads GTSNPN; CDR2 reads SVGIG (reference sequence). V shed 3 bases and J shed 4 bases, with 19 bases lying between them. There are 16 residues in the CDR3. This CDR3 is CAWSRGGGGIYNEQFF. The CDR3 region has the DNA TGTGCCTGGAGCCGAGGGGGCGGAGGGATTTACAATGAGCAGTTCTTC.

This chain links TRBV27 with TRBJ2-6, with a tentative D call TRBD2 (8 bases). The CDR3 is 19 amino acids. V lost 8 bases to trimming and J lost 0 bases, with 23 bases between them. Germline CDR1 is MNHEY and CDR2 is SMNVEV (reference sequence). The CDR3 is CASSSGRGRPSSGANVLTF. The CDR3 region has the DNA TGTGCCAGCTCATCCGGGAGGGGGCGCCCCTCCTCTGGGGCCAACGTCCTGACTTTC.